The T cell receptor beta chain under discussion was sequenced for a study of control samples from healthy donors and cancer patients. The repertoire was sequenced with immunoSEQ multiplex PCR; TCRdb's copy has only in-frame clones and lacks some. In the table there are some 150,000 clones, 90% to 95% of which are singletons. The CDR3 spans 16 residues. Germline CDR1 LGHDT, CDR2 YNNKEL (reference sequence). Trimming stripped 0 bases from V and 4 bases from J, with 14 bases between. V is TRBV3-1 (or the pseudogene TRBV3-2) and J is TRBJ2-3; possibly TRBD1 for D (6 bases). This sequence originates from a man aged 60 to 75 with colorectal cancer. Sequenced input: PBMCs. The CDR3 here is CASSQDLVGTPDTQYF. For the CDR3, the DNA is TGTGCCAGCAGCCAAGATCTGGTTGGGACACCAGATACGCAGTATTTT.